This T cell receptor (beta chain) was captured in a study of PD-L1 blockade in urothelial cancer (dated by TCRdb to 2016 to 2017). Context from the whole study: All patients started therapy around 2014 and received atezolizumab 1,200 mg intravenously every 3 weeks. Twenty-five of 29 patients were identified as males with urothelial cancer of bladder origin, and a prior smoking history was reported by 18 of 29 patients. The study was an exploratory multi-omic analysis of somatic, immune and clinical correlates of response to PD-L1 blockade with atezolizumab in urothelial cancer. A median of roughly 140,000 T cells and 65,000 to 90,000 unique TCRs was obtained from blood samples, and a median clonality of roughly 0.082 was observed. Durable clinical benefit was achieved by nine patients but not by the remaining 20. Blood samples were analyzed at two time points: 3 weeks after treatment start (second dose) and 6 weeks after treatment start. Patients had an ECOG performance status of 0 or 1 and had received between 0 and 3 prior chemotherapy regimens. In the same patients, whole exome sequencing and RNA sequencing of pretreatment tumors were performed in addition to TCR sequencing. Under 30 patients had pretreatment blood TCR-seq, about 25 had at least one posttreatment blood collection, and about 25 had tumor TCR-seq. Durable clinical benefit was defined as progression-free survival longer than 6 months, and TCR features were also tested against progression-free and overall survival. Pretreatment tumor samples, along with matched peripheral blood collected serially before and after atezolizumab treatment, underwent TCR sequencing. The full study reports these points: Improved progression-free and overall survival was found to be associated with pretreatment peripheral blood TCR clonality below the median. Greater expansion of tumor-associated TCR clones in peripheral blood 3 weeks after the start of treatment was observed in patients with durable benefit (n of about 24, p = 0.022). Because the sample size was small (n of about 29) and many exploratory analyses were performed, the results are intended to be hypothesis-generating.

Unmatched junction bases come to 9, with V trimmed by 3 bases and J by 3 bases. The germline V gene sets CDR1 to SGDLS and CDR2 to YYNGEE. From its cysteine to its phenylalanine, the CDR3 spans 17 amino acids. The retained sequence is limited to the CDR3, 51 bases, with the frame set at the first base. The sample's time point label, decoded: peripheral blood 6 weeks after treatment start. A total of under 30 patients with locally advanced or metastatic urothelial carcinoma, treated at Memorial Sloan Kettering on a trial protocol, made up the cohort. Peripheral blood mononuclear cells were collected pretreatment and during treatment, with between 1 and 8 total time points per patient. The Qiagen DNeasy Blood extraction kit was used to purify genomic DNA from total PBMCs and tumor samples. PBMCs were collected pretreatment and during treatment, and were isolated and stored as previously described. To estimate absolute template abundance from read counts, synthetic TCR analog templates were spiked into each PCR. TCRbeta CDR3 regions were amplified from genomic DNA with bias-controlled V and J gene primers using the immunoSEQ assay. Rearranged TCRbeta segments were sequenced at approximately 20X coverage. In the original analysis: Clustering was used to correct sequencing errors, and CDR3s were annotated against IMGT to assign V, D and J genes. Out-of-frame and stop-codon sequences were excluded, and only productive TCRbeta rearrangements were used in downstream analyses. Clonality was computed as one minus Shannon entropy normalized by the log of the number of unique productive sequences. Fisher's exact test with Benjamini-Hochberg correction, using a cutoff of adjusted p below 0.01, was how clones that differed between time points or between blood and tumor were identified. This is the immuneACCESS table as TCRdb keeps it, with only in-frame sequences that have V and J called. A part of the clones is gone; compared with another copy, unresolved V genes explain less than half, and the rest is unexplained. The V and J calls and clone size were taken over from that table, and D and trimming were inferred from the DNA. The sample table contains 100,000 to 150,000 clones; only one count was recorded for about 84% of them. The ten largest account for 2% to 2.5% of the sample.

With respect to this clone: The target of this receptor is not known. Base qualities are not recorded, but no much larger clone differs from it by a single base.

The sequence derives from a man aged 45-65 years with urothelial cancer. The chain joins TRBV9 to TRBJ2-7, with TRBD2 matching 13 junction bases. Source: PBMCs, taken around atezolizumab (anti-PD-L1) treatment. The DNA sequence is given as TGTGCCAGCAGCGAGGGGAAGGGACTAGCGGGGAGCTACGAGCAGTACTTC. Translation gives CASSEGKGLAGSYEQYF.